Below, one TCR beta chain is given with its context. The antigen remains unidentified. Germline CDR1 and CDR2: LNHDA and SQIVND (reference sequence). Trimming stripped 3 bases from V and 6 bases from J, with 15 bases between. The CDR3 consists of 14 residues. These data belong to a study of T cell responses to AZD1222 COVID-19 vaccine. Study context: Samples with a second dose at about 4 or about 12 weeks were pooled together.

Sequencing was performed with immunoSEQ multiplex PCR; in TCRdb, only in-frame clones are kept and a portion is missing. Here the sample spans over 65,000 clones, 85% to 90% being singletons. Broader study findings: Spike was spanned by vaccine-associated CD4 TCRs, with dominance at 160-218 and 743-854. Donors in the cohort were predominantly white British and more often female, and clonal diversity was possibly underestimated.

The gene calls are TRBV19 and TRBJ2-7, with D possibly being TRBD1 or TRBD2 (5 bases each). This specimen was peripheral blood, taken on day 0 of AZD1222 vaccination. This sequence originates from an adult in good health. The CDR3 region has the DNA TGTGCCAGTAGTATCAAGGGACGGCAGGGCGAGCAGTACTTC. It specifies CASSIKGRQGEQYF.